The clone carrying this T cell receptor beta chain was found many times. This entry is derived from a study of blood T cells in healthy people across ages. The CDR3 loop spans 13 amino acids. From germline, CDR1 is SQVTM and CDR2 ANQGSEA. The V gene end was trimmed by 7 bases and the J gene end by 2 bases; junction bases not matched to a gene: 7. Combining a sample-barcoded 5' primer with a J-beta primer mix, a second PCR ran for about 7 to 12 cycles. Each cDNA molecule carried a tag from a template-switch adaptor that contained 12 random nucleotides. CDR3-containing paired-end reads numbered at least 2.5 million in each sample. TCRdb processed the 5' RACE reads anew with MiXCR; each CDR3 protein has one entry. This sample has more than 550,000 distinct CDR3 sequences, with 22% found just once. In terms of origin and age, donors were healthy Caucasian individuals from Russia aged 6 to 90. Total RNA, at least 5.5 micrograms per sample, was extracted from PBMCs.

The chain joins TRBV29-1 to TRBJ1-2, with 7 bases matching TRBD1. This TCR was sampled from a man aged 70 or older in good health. The material sequenced was blood. The CDR3 loop is CSARTGPNYGYTF. DNA for the CDR3: TGCAGCGCGCGGACAGGACCAAACTATGGCTACACCTTC.